The 30 T cell receptor beta chains listed next were all sequenced from one sample in a study of T cells in Graves' hyperthyroidism and ophthalmopathy. The source material, RNA transcripts, was used to amplify TCR beta CDR3 regions. First-round RT-PCR targeting the TCR CDR3 was performed with the HTBI primer set. TCRdb re-called the multiplex PCR reads with MiXCR, one entry per CDR3 protein. The data contain about 700,000 distinct CDR3 sequences, 11% to 15% of them singletons. Specimen: blood. The receptors were sampled from a woman between 18 and 29 years old with Graves' hyperthyroidism.

The chain carries TRBV27 and TRBJ1-4; TRBD1 is a possible D gene (6 bases). V lost 7 bases and J lost 5, with 17 bases in between. The germline gives CDR1 MNHEY, CDR2 SMNVEV (reference sequence). CDR3 length: 15 amino acids. DNA for the CDR3: TGTGCCAGCACCCGCAGGGGACACCTAAATGAAAAACTGTTTTTT. Translated: CASTRRGHLNEKLFF. Looking up the rest from reference TRBV27 and TRBJ1-4 gives the full variable domain: EAQVTQNPRYLITVTGKKLTVTCSQNMNHEYMSWYRQDPGLGLRQIYYSMNVEVTDKGDVPEGYKVSRKEKRNFPLILESPSPNQTSLYFCASTRRGHLNEKLFFGSGTQLSVL.

This clonotype was observed a few times. The rearrangement joins TRBV20-1 to TRBJ1-4, with D perhaps TRBD1 (5 bases). From germline, CDR1 is DFQATT and CDR2 SNEGSKA (reference sequence). Trimming removed 3 bases from V and 7 bases from J, with 12 bases in between. The CDR3 extends over 13 amino acids. The CDR3 DNA reads as TGCAGTGCTAGGGGGGAAGTCGGTGAAAAACTGTTTTTT. This translates into CSARGEVGEKLFF.

This rearrangement joins TRBV7-9 to TRBJ2-7; TRBD1 is a possible D gene (5 bases). V gave up 1 base and J gave up 6 bases, with 13 bases separating them. Germline CDR1 and CDR2: SEHNR and FQNEAQ (reference sequence). CDR3 length: 14 residues. CDR3 amino acids: CASSLGAGQGEQYF. The CDR3, as DNA: TGTGCCAGCAGCTTAGGCGCAGGGCAGGGCGAGCAGTACTTC.

The genes are TRBV7-2 and TRBJ2-5, with 13 bases matching TRBD2. J gave up 3 bases and V 3 bases, and 4 bases lay outside the gene matches. The V gene's germline CDR1 is SGHTA and CDR2 FQGNSA. The CDR3 consists of 16 residues. The CDR3: CASSFDGLAGEETQYF. Here the CDR3 DNA reads TGTGCCAGCAGCTTTGACGGACTAGCGGGAGAAGAGACCCAGTACTTC.

The V gene is TRBV27, the J gene TRBJ1-6; D call uncertain. Between the trimmed V and J ends, which lost 5 bases and 0 bases, there was a span of 14 bases. Germline V gene lookup returns CDR1 MNHEY and CDR2 SMNVEV (reference sequence). This CDR3 comprises 17 residues. This chain's CDR3 is CASSPRTRSSYNSPLHF. In DNA, the CDR3 is TGTGCCAGCAGTCCTCGAACACGGAGCTCCTATAATTCACCCCTCCACTTT.

This clonotype was seen ten or more times. V is TRBV7-2 and J is TRBJ2-7, with 13 positions matching TRBD2. Germline V gives CDR1 SGHTA, CDR2 FQGNSA. V shed 4 bases and J 2 bases; nucleotides not matched to a gene: 8. CDR3 length: 17 amino acids. The CDR3 bases are TGTGCCAGCAGCTACCGGGGGGGGACTAGCGGGACCTACGAGCAGTACTTC. Translation gives CASSYRGGTSGTYEQYF.

Many counts were recorded for this clonotype. The chain uses TRBV20-1 and TRBJ2-7; TRBD2 agrees at 7 bases. J gave up 2 bases and V 0 bases, and 7 bases lay outside the gene matches. From germline, CDR1 is DFQATT and CDR2 SNEGSKA (reference sequence). CDR3 size: 15 residues. The CDR3 protein is CSARDSRGSPYEQYF. The CDR3 DNA reads TGCAGTGCTAGAGATTCCCGCGGGAGCCCCTACGAGCAGTACTTC.

The chain employs TRBV10-3 and TRBJ1-2; 7 positions match TRBD1. This CDR3 has 13 residues. CDR1 and CDR2 (germline): ENHRY, SYGVKD. Trimming cost V 2 bases and J 14 bases; bases outside gene matches: 11. CDR3 loop: CAISEPGQAEGTF. CDR3 DNA sequence: TGTGCCATCAGTGAGCCTGGACAGGCCGAGGGGACCTTC.

This clonotype was picked up a small number of times. The chain uses TRBV6-1 and TRBJ2-7; the match to TRBD2 covers 8 bases. Germline V gene data show CDR1 as MNHNS and CDR2 as SASEGT. With 5 bases clipped from V and 6 bases from J, the junction kept 15 bases outside the gene matches. The CDR3 length is 16 residues. CDR3 nucleotides: TGTGCCAGCAGTCCCTCACCGGGACTAGGCATCGGCGAGCAGTACTTC. It codes for CASSPSPGLGIGEQYF.

The rearrangement uses TRBV20-1 and TRBJ2-7; the D gene is possibly TRBD2 (7 bases). This CDR3 has 11 amino acids. Germline lookup yields CDR1 DFQATT and CDR2 SNEGSKA (reference sequence). V was pared by 3 bases and J by 7 bases, with 10 bases between. CDR3 region: CSASEGGEQYF. DNA for the CDR3: TGCAGTGCTAGTGAGGGGGGGGAGCAGTACTTC.

This clonotype was observed a few times. The V and J genes are TRBV19 and TRBJ1-1, with 9 bases fitting TRBD1. Germline CDR1 is LNHDA and CDR2 is SQIVND (reference sequence). V shed 3 bases and J 11 bases; nucleotides not matched to a gene: 7. CDR3 length: 13 residues. CDR3 region: CASSIPQGASAFF. The CDR3, as DNA: TGTGCCAGTAGTATCCCACAGGGGGCCTCGGCTTTCTTT.

The chain is built from TRBV11-3 and TRBJ2-1, with 7 bases identical to TRBD2. This CDR3 contains 16 residues. The J segment lost 12 bases and the V segment lost 5 bases, leaving 19 bases of the junction unmatched. From germline, CDR1 is SGHNT and CDR2 YENEEA. The CDR3 reads CASSQERDIPLNGQFF. In nucleotides, the CDR3 is TGTGCCAGCAGCCAAGAGCGGGATATCCCCCTCAACGGGCAGTTCTTC.

This clonotype has a count of ten or more. The V gene is TRBV27, the J gene TRBJ2-5; D may correspond to TRBD1 or TRBD2 (6 bases each). The CDR3 is 16 residues long. Germline CDR1 MNHEY, CDR2 SMNVEV (reference sequence). Trimming took 1 base from V and 1 from J, leaving 13 bases between them. The CDR3 DNA is TGTGCCAGCAGTTTATTACCGGGGGCGGGCCAAGAGACCCAGTACTTC. Protein sequence: CASSLLPGAGQETQYF.

The chain carries TRBV20-1 and TRBJ2-6; TRBD2 agrees at 7 bases. The CDR3 has 16 residues. Germline CDR1 reads DFQATT; CDR2 reads SNEGSKA (reference sequence). V lost 1 base to trimming and J lost 0 bases; unmatched junction nucleotides: 3. The CDR3 reads CSARASGSSGANVLTF. DNA of the CDR3: TGCAGTGCTAGAGCTAGCGGAAGCTCTGGGGCCAACGTCCTGACTTTC.

This clonotype occurred many times. The gene calls are TRBV28 and TRBJ2-3, with D tentatively TRBD2 (5 bases). V was shortened by 6 bases and J by 0 bases, with 19 bases between the two germline ends. Germline V lookup: CDR1 MDHEN, CDR2 SYDVKM. The length of the CDR3 is 17 residues. CDR3 loop: CASSRSPPGWSTDTQYF. The CDR3 region has the DNA TGTGCCAGCAGCCGATCGCCCCCGGGGTGGAGCACAGATACGCAGTATTTT. Together with reference TRBV28 and TRBJ2-3, the CDR3 gives the full variable domain: DVKVTQSSRYLVKRTGEKVFLECVQDMDHENMFWYRQDPGLGLRLIYFSYDVKMKEKGDIPEGYSVSREKKERFSLILESASTNQTSMYLCASSRSPPGWSTDTQYFGPGTRLTVL.

This clonotype was recorded many times. V usage is TRBV2 and J usage is TRBJ1-6; 7 positions match TRBD1. Germline assignment: CDR1 SNHLY and CDR2 FYNNEI. V lost 6 bases and J lost 5; bases outside the gene matches: 10. The CDR3 extends over 16 amino acids. The CDR3 sequence: CASRVDRRVDNSPLHF. DNA for the CDR3: TGTGCCAGCAGGGTGGACAGGCGGGTGGATAATTCACCCCTCCACTTT.

This clonotype was counted at least ten times. This rearrangement joins TRBV11-2 to TRBJ2-5; 7 bases line up with TRBD2. Germline trimming cut 4 bases from V and 1 base from J; bases unmatched to any gene: 3. This CDR3 spans 14 amino acids. Germline V gene data show CDR1 as SGHAT and CDR2 as FQNNGV. The CDR3 DNA reads as TGTGCCAGCAGCTCGCCTAGCGGCCAAGAGACCCAGTACTTC. Protein: CASSSPSGQETQYF.

The chain carries TRBV29-1 and TRBJ2-7; 7 bases fit TRBD2. The germline V gene has CDR1 SQVTM and CDR2 ANQGSEA. CDR3 size: 12 residues. V shed 5 bases and J 2 bases; nucleotides not matched to a gene: 3. In DNA form, the CDR3 reads TGCAGCGTTCGGGGGAGGGCCTACGAGCAGTACTTC. It translates to CSVRGRAYEQYF.

This clonotype was counted only a few times. The chain recombines TRBV9 with TRBJ2-1, with D possibly being TRBD1 or TRBD2 (5 bases each). The CDR3 runs 20 residues. CDR1 and CDR2 from the germline V gene are SGDLS and YYNGEE. V was cut by 0 bases and J by 5 bases, with 27 bases left in between. The CDR3 DNA reads TGTGCCAGCAGCGTAGCCCGTGGTGCCTGGGGCGGGTCCGGGCACAATGAGCAGTTCTTC. Amino acid sequence: CASSVARGAWGGSGHNEQFF. The variable domain in full, completed from reference TRBV9 and TRBJ2-1, reads DSGVTQTPKHLITATGQRVTLRCSPRSGDLSVYWYQQSLDQGLQFLIQYYNGEERAKGNILERFSAQQFPDLHSELNLSSLELGDSALYFCASSVARGAWGGSGHNEQFFGPGTRLTVL.

This rearrangement joins TRBV5-6 to TRBJ1-1; no clear D. The CDR3 contains 14 residues. The V gene lost 3 bases and the J gene lost 3 bases, with 12 bases spanning the gap. Germline V lookup: CDR1 SGHDT, CDR2 YYEEEE. The CDR3: CASSSPGRHTEAFF. CDR3 bases: TGTGCCAGCAGCTCCCCGGGCCGACACACTGAAGCTTTCTTT.

In its sample, this clonotype was seen many times. The chain uses TRBV30 and TRBJ2-7, with D possibly being TRBD2 (6 bases). Germline CDR1 reads GTSNPN; CDR2 reads SVGIG (reference sequence). The ends were cut back, 0 bases at V and 1 base at J, with 16 bases in the middle. The CDR3 covers 16 residues. CDR3 nucleotides: TGTGCCTGGAGTGTACGGGGGAGGAAATTGTCCTACGAGCAGTACTTC. Amino acid sequence: CAWSVRGRKLSYEQYF.

This chain links TRBV7-9 with TRBJ1-1, with D possibly matching TRBD1 (5 bases). CDR3 length equals 15 residues. Trimming removed 5 bases from V and 2 bases from J, with 15 bases in between. CDR1 SEHNR and CDR2 FQNEAQ come from the germline V gene (reference sequence). The chain's CDR3 is CASSPAGGDNTEAFF. In DNA, the CDR3 is TGTGCCAGCAGCCCAGCGGGGGGGGACAACACTGAAGCTTTCTTT.

This chain joins TRBV5-4 and TRBJ2-1; 7 nucleotides line up with TRBD2. From germline, CDR1 is SGHNT and CDR2 YYREEE (reference sequence). CDR3 length: 14 residues. J was trimmed by 5 bases and V by 0 bases; bases with no gene match: 2. The CDR3: CASSLASGDNEQFF. DNA of the CDR3: TGTGCCAGCAGCTTGGCTAGCGGAGACAATGAGCAGTTCTTC.

This clonotype was found a few times. This chain links TRBV27 with TRBJ2-1; 9 nucleotides align to TRBD2. CDR1 is MNHEY, CDR2 SMNVEV, per germline (reference sequence). V was clipped by 5 bases and J by 9 bases; unmatched bases: 14. CDR3 size: 16 residues. The CDR3, as DNA: TGTGCCAGCAGTCCTACGCCGGGACTAGCATCGGCTGAGCAGTTCTTC. This sequence encodes CASSPTPGLASAEQFF.

CDR3 region: CASSQEPGPLNEKLFF. The CDR3 DNA sequence: TGCGCCAGCAGCCAGGAACCCGGGCCGTTAAATGAAAAACTGTTTTTT. The V gene is TRBV4-1, the J gene TRBJ1-4; D unclear. CDR3 length: 16 amino acids. V was cut by 3 bases and J by 5 bases, with 16 bases left in between. The V gene's germline CDR1 is MGHRA and CDR2 YSYEKL.

The chain employs TRBV20-1 and TRBJ1-1; D is ambiguous. Germline assignment: CDR1 DFQATT and CDR2 SNEGSKA (reference sequence). The CDR3 loop spans 15 amino acids. Trimming left V 2 bases short and J 1 base short, with 14 bases between. CDR3 protein: CSARPSLWRNTEAFF. CDR3 nucleotides: TGCAGTGCTAGACCTTCACTGTGGCGGAACACTGAAGCTTTCTTT.

This clonotype has a handful of counts. The chain recombines TRBV6-2 or TRBV6-3 with TRBJ2-2; D uncertain. V was shortened by 5 bases and J by 1 base, with 14 bases between the two germline ends. This CDR3 contains 16 residues. Germline V gene sequence: CDR1 MNHEY, CDR2 SVGEGT. The DNA of the CDR3 is TGTGCCAGCAGTGAGACAAGGCCCTGGAACACCGGGGAGCTGTTTTTT. This codes for CASSETRPWNTGELFF.

The gene calls are TRBV20-1 and TRBJ2-1; maybe TRBD1 (5 bases). The CDR3 consists of 16 residues. The germline V gene has CDR1 DFQATT and CDR2 SNEGSKA (reference sequence). Between the trimmed V and J ends, which lost 4 bases and 2 bases, there was a span of 18 bases. The DNA of the CDR3 is TGCAGTGCTACGATCCGAGACAGATTAGCCTACAATGAGCAGTTCTTC. This sequence encodes CSATIRDRLAYNEQFF.

The sample holds many counts of this clonotype. The chain uses TRBV28 and TRBJ1-1; D gene uncertain. Trimming pared 3 bases from V and 7 bases from J, leaving 12 bases between. In germline, CDR1 is MDHEN, CDR2 SYDVKM. This CDR3 comprises 13 residues. The chain's CDR3 is CASSLDGYDEAFF. The CDR3, as DNA: TGTGCCAGCAGTTTGGATGGGTATGATGAAGCTTTCTTT.

This clonotype was counted at least ten times. V is TRBV11-1 and J is TRBJ1-1; D uncertain. Trimming shortened V by 4 bases and J by 0 bases, and 9 bases separated the two germline ends. The CDR3 runs 14 residues. The germline V gene has CDR1 SGHAT and CDR2 FQDESV (reference sequence). CDR3 DNA: TGTGCCAGCAGCTCGTCGAGCATGAACACTGAAGCTTTCTTT. Its translation: CASSSSSMNTEAFF.